The 30 T cell receptor beta chains reported below all come from one sample, sequenced in a study of CD8 T cells in ankylosing spondylitis. The study, taken as a whole, reports: Ankylosing spondylitis blood seemed to carry a telltale TCR beta motif made of about 8 highly homologous variants.

TCRdb re-derived calls from the 5' RACE reads in MiXCR, one entry per CDR3 protein. Found here are about 390,000 distinct CDR3 sequences, around 20% of them singletons; the top ten hold roughly 16%. No antigen is known for these receptors. The sequenced material came from blood, either unsorted or a sorted T cell fraction (not recorded which). The receptors were gathered from a male donor with ankylosing spondylitis.

The chain has TRBV28 and TRBJ2-5; the D gene is possibly TRBD1 (5 bases). Per the germline V gene, CDR1 is MDHEN and CDR2 is SYDVKM. Between the trimmed V and J ends, which lost 6 bases and 0 bases, there was a span of 11 bases. There are 14 residues in the CDR3. The DNA of the CDR3 is TGTGCCAGCAGACCTCAGACAGACCAAGAGACCCAGTACTTC. Its protein is CASRPQTDQETQYF.

This rearrangement joins TRBV18 to TRBJ2-1, with D possibly called TRBD1 or TRBD2 (5 bases each). This CDR3 spans 15 amino acids. CDR1 is KGHSH, CDR2 LQKENI, per germline. Trimming stripped 6 bases from V and 7 bases from J, with 19 bases between. CDR3 bases: TGTGCCAGCTCTCGCCGGGACCTTGAGAGGAATGAGCAGTTCTTC. It codes for CASSRRDLERNEQFF.

This clonotype was recorded many times. The rearrangement uses TRBV29-1 and TRBJ2-1, with 9 positions matching TRBD2. The V gene end was trimmed by 2 bases and the J gene end by 3 bases; junction bases not matched to a gene: 11. CDR1 and CDR2 (germline): SQVTM, ANQGSEA. This CDR3 region has 17 residues. The CDR3 DNA follows: TGCAGCGTTGAATCCCTAGCGGGGCCCCAGGGCTACAATGAGCAGTTCTTC. Its translation is CSVESLAGPQGYNEQFF.

This clonotype appeared a few times. V gene TRBV10-3 combines with J gene TRBJ1-1; D unclear. Per the germline V gene, CDR1 is ENHRY and CDR2 is SYGVKD. The CDR3 loop spans 18 amino acids. The V end lost 4 bases, the J end lost 0 bases, and 21 bases lay between the germline ends. The CDR3 here is CAISAGAASTLLNTEAFF. The DNA for the CDR3 is TGTGCCATCAGTGCGGGCGCGGCCTCGACCTTGCTGAACACTGAAGCTTTCTTT.

The chain has TRBV3-1 and TRBJ2-1; D may be TRBD2 (6 bases). The ends were cut back, 1 base at V and 9 bases at J, with 10 bases in the middle. Germline CDR1 and CDR2: LGHDT and YNNKEL (reference sequence). CDR3 size: 13 residues. The DNA for the CDR3 is TGTGCCAGCAGCCAAGGGGACTGGGCTGAGCAGTTCTTC. Amino acid sequence: CASSQGDWAEQFF.

This clonotype has only a few counts. The gene calls are TRBV6-5 and TRBJ1-1, with D unresolved. Germline V gives CDR1 MNHEY, CDR2 SVGAGI. Between the trimmed V and J ends, which lost 4 bases and 4 bases, there was a span of 13 bases. The length of the CDR3 is 14 residues. DNA for the CDR3: TGTGCCAGCAGTTCAGCGGGGTCAGGCACTGAAGCTTTCTTT. The encoded protein is CASSSAGSGTEAFF.

This clonotype has a handful of counts. The chain uses TRBV5-1 and TRBJ1-5; 11 bases are a match to TRBD1. This CDR3 region has 15 residues. From germline, CDR1 is SGHRS and CDR2 YFSETQ. J was trimmed by 6 bases and V by 2 bases; bases with no gene match: 4. The CDR3 region is CASSLGQGATQPQHF. CDR3 nucleotide sequence: TGCGCCAGCAGCTTAGGACAGGGGGCGACTCAGCCCCAGCATTTT.

With regard to this clonotype: A read error may explain this, as a much larger clone is one base away. Lacking the conserved final phenylalanine or tryptophan, this CDR3 likely reflects a read error. The V gene is TRBV5-6, the J gene TRBJ2-1; no clear D gene. V lost 1 base, J lost 2 bases, and 4 bases lay in between. The CDR3 is made up of 13 amino acids. Germline V gene lookup returns CDR1 SGHDT and CDR2 YYEEEE. CDR3 region: CASSLYTYNEQFL. CDR3 DNA sequence: TGTGCCAGCAGCTTGTACACCTACAATGAGCAGTTCCTC.

The chain has TRBV27 and TRBJ2-6; 10 bases are shared with TRBD2. Unmatched junction bases numbered 5, after V lost 3 bases and J lost 0 bases. Per germline, CDR1 MNHEY and CDR2 SMNVEV (reference sequence). This CDR3 contains 18 residues. The CDR3 spells CASSFGLAVSSGANVLTF. The CDR3 DNA is TGTGCCAGCAGTTTTGGACTAGCGGTTAGCTCTGGGGCCAACGTCCTGACTTTC. Full variable domain (remainder filled in from reference TRBV27 and TRBJ2-6): EAQVTQNPRYLITVTGKKLTVTCSQNMNHEYMSWYRQDPGLGLRQIYYSMNVEVTDKGDVPEGYKVSRKEKRNFPLILESPSPNQTSLYFCASSFGLAVSSGANVLTFGAGSRLTVL.

This clonotype was seen more than once but under ten times. The chain joins TRBV14 to TRBJ2-5; the match to TRBD2 covers 10 bases. CDR1 is SGHDN and CDR2 is FVKESK in the germline V gene. Losses at the gene ends were 1 base for V and 5 bases for J; bases not matched to a gene: 10. The CDR3 runs to 17 residues. As DNA, the CDR3 is TGTGCCAGCAGCCAAGGCCGTACTAGCGGGATATCGGAGACCCAGTACTTC. Translated: CASSQGRTSGISETQYF.

This clonotype was picked up many times. The chain employs TRBV5-1 and TRBJ2-5, with unresolved D. The CDR3 contains 13 residues. Germline V gives CDR1 SGHRS, CDR2 YFSETQ. Trimming removed 7 bases from V and 1 base from J, with 11 bases in between. The CDR3 bases are TGCGCCAGCTCCGTGAGAACCCAAGAGACCCAGTACTTC. Its protein is CASSVRTQETQYF. Full variable domain (missing parts from reference TRBV5-1 and TRBJ2-5): KAGVTQTPRYLIKTRGQQVTLSCSPISGHRSVSWYQQTPGQGLQFLFEYFSETQRNKGNFPGRFSGRQFSNSRSEMNVSTLELGDSALYLCASSVRTQETQYFGPGTRLLVL.

This clonotype was detected only a few times. The chain combines TRBV11-2 with TRBJ1-1; 9 bases are a match to TRBD1. V gave up 6 bases and J gave up 4 bases; unmatched junction bases: 6. Germline V CDR1 and CDR2: SGHAT, FQNNGV. This CDR3 is built from 14 residues. The CDR3 nucleotides read TGTGCCAGCAGGAGAGGGACAGGGCCCACTGAAGCTTTCTTT. Translated, it gives CASRRGTGPTEAFF.

This clonotype has just a few counts. The chain links TRBV29-1 to TRBJ2-5; 11 positions agree with TRBD2. This CDR3 region has 16 residues. Per the germline V gene, CDR1 is SQVTM and CDR2 is ANQGSEA. V shed 4 bases and J 1 base; nucleotides not matched to a gene: 8. This CDR3 reads CSVVRGTSGFQETQYF. The CDR3 nucleotides read TGCAGCGTTGTTCGAGGGACTAGCGGATTCCAAGAGACCCAGTACTTC.

The sample holds a few counts of this clonotype. This chain links TRBV6-1 with TRBJ1-5, with unresolved D. V was clipped by 1 base and J by 5 bases, with 6 bases between them. Looked up from germline, CDR1 is MNHNS and CDR2 is SASEGT. This CDR3 has 13 residues. DNA of the CDR3: TGTGCCAGCAGTGAAGAGAGGGATCAGCCCCAGCATTTT. It codes for CASSEERDQPQHF.

This clonotype appeared many times. The chain has TRBV7-9 and TRBJ1-2; 8 bases are a match to TRBD1. Looked up from germline, CDR1 is SEHNR and CDR2 is FQNEAQ (reference sequence). V trimming: 0 bases; J trimming: 7 bases; junction bases outside the gene matches: 10. The CDR3 runs to 16 residues. CDR3 protein: CASSLALGQGARGYTF. CDR3 nucleotides: TGTGCCAGCAGCTTAGCTCTGGGTCAGGGGGCGCGTGGCTACACCTTC. The full variable domain, rest sourced from reference TRBV7-9 and TRBJ1-2, is DTGVSQNPRHKITKRGQNVTFRCDPISEHNRLYWYRQTLGQGPEFLTYFQNEAQLEKSRLLSDRFSAERPKGSFSTLEIQRTEQGDSAMYLCASSLALGQGARGYTFGSGTRLTVV.

The rearrangement links TRBV5-1 to TRBJ2-4, with 11 nucleotides matching TRBD2. The V and J ends lost 2 bases and 8 bases, in that order; junction bases with no gene match: 0. Germline V gene data show CDR1 as SGHRS and CDR2 as YFSETQ. CDR3 length equals 13 residues. CDR3 nucleotides: TGCGCCAGCAGCTTACTAGCGGGAGACATTCAGTACTTC. Translating it yields CASSLLAGDIQYF.

This clonotype appeared a few times. V usage is TRBV6-1 and J usage is TRBJ2-7, with a tentative D call TRBD1 (6 bases). Germline V lookup: CDR1 MNHNS, CDR2 SASEGT. The CDR3 sequence is 14 residues long. The V end lost 6 bases, the J end lost 7 bases, and 19 bases lay between the germline ends. The CDR3 bases are TGTGCCAGCAGCATCCGGGACATACCCAAGGAGCAGTACTTC. Translation gives CASSIRDIPKEQYF.

This rearrangement joins TRBV5-4 to TRBJ2-1; TRBD1 is a possible D gene (6 bases). This CDR3 is 13 amino acids long. The V gene's germline CDR1 is SGHNT and CDR2 YYREEE (reference sequence). V lost 3 bases, J lost 5 bases, and 9 bases lay in between. The CDR3 DNA is TGTGCCAGCAGCTGGGGGCCTGACAATGAGCAGTTCTTC. Its protein is CASSWGPDNEQFF.

In the case of this clonotype: Just one base apart from a much larger clone, this may be a read error. The chain has TRBV5-1 and TRBJ2-2; D uncertain. Deletions cut 0 bases from V and 1 base from J, with 4 bases between. The CDR3 is 14 amino acids. CDR1 and CDR2 from the germline V gene are SGHRS and YFSETQ. CDR3 in DNA: TGCGCCAGCAGCTTGGAGGGGAACACCGGGGAGCTGTTTTTT. Translated, it gives CASSLEGNTGELFF.

A few counts support this clonotype. This chain uses TRBV10-3 with TRBJ2-3, with D maybe TRBD1 (5 bases). This CDR3 comprises 14 residues. V was cut by 0 bases and J by 4 bases, with 8 bases left in between. Germline CDR1 reads ENHRY; CDR2 reads SYGVKD. The CDR3 DNA reads as TGTGCCATCAGTGAGTCGAAGGGGCCAGATACGCAGTATTTT. It specifies CAISESKGPDTQYF.

The chain couples TRBV5-1 to TRBJ2-5; 12 nucleotides line up with TRBD2. The CDR3 runs to 16 residues. From germline, CDR1 is SGHRS and CDR2 YFSETQ. With 4 bases clipped from V and 2 bases from J, the junction kept 6 bases outside the gene matches. The CDR3 DNA sequence: TGCGCCAGCAGCCTGGATCTAGCGGGAGGGCAAGAGACCCAGTACTTC. Protein sequence: CASSLDLAGGQETQYF.

This clonotype has only a few counts. In nucleotides, the CDR3 is TGTGCCAGCAGGGATGACACTCGCTCCTACGAGCAGTACTTC. It is translated as CASRDDTRSYEQYF. V gene TRBV6-1 combines with J gene TRBJ2-7; no clear D gene. Looked up from germline, CDR1 is MNHNS and CDR2 is SASEGT. V was shortened by 6 bases and J by 0 bases, with 12 bases between the two germline ends. The CDR3 totals 14 residues.

The chain joins TRBV7-2 to TRBJ2-7; TRBD1 is a possible D gene (6 bases). Trimming pared 5 bases from V and 5 bases from J, leaving 25 bases between. This CDR3 contains 17 residues. Looked up from germline, CDR1 is SGHTA and CDR2 is FQGNSA. CDR3 DNA sequence: TGTGCCAGCAGCCACCAGACAGGAATGTATGGAGTGGACGAGCAGTACTTC. It is translated as CASSHQTGMYGVDEQYF.

This clonotype was seen only a few times. The chain combines TRBV20-1 with TRBJ2-3; a weak D match, TRBD1 (6 bases). The V gene lost 6 bases and the J gene lost 2 bases, with 18 bases spanning the gap. Germline V gene sequence: CDR1 DFQATT, CDR2 SNEGSKA (reference sequence). The CDR3 has 15 amino acids. The CDR3 DNA reads TGCAGTGCCACCAATCCACAGGGTCACACAGATACGCAGTATTTT. Protein product: CSATNPQGHTDTQYF.

The chain links TRBV20-1 to TRBJ2-1; 9 bases align to TRBD2. Trimming removed 0 bases from V and 7 bases from J; junction bases left unmatched: 7. Germline CDR1 DFQATT, CDR2 SNEGSKA (reference sequence). CDR3 size: 15 residues. The CDR3 protein is CSARDVGSGRNEQFF. CDR3 nucleotides: TGCAGTGCTAGAGATGTGGGTAGCGGGAGAAATGAGCAGTTCTTC.

This clonotype appeared a few times. This chain connects TRBV9 to TRBJ2-3; D may be TRBD1 or TRBD2 (6 bases each). V was shortened by 4 bases and J by 5 bases, with 17 bases between the two germline ends. CDR3 length: 15 residues. Germline V gene data show CDR1 as SGDLS and CDR2 as YYNGEE. In nucleotides, the CDR3 is TGTGCCAGCAGCCCGAGGGGGGAGGAAGAAGATACGCAGTATTTT. Encoded protein: CASSPRGEEEDTQYF. The full variable domain, rest sourced from reference TRBV9 and TRBJ2-3, is DSGVTQTPKHLITATGQRVTLRCSPRSGDLSVYWYQQSLDQGLQFLIQYYNGEERAKGNILERFSAQQFPDLHSELNLSSLELGDSALYFCASSPRGEEEDTQYFGPGTRLTVL.

This clonotype has just a few counts. The V and J genes are TRBV10-3 and TRBJ2-2; D is uncertain. The germline V and J ends were trimmed by 4 bases and 0 bases, with 12 bases remaining between them. Germline-derived CDR1 and CDR2 are ENHRY and SYGVKD. This CDR3 has 16 residues. CDR3 residues: CAISADANPNTGELFF. CDR3 nucleotides: TGTGCCATCAGTGCTGACGCCAACCCGAACACCGGGGAGCTGTTTTTT.

The chain links TRBV6-1 to TRBJ1-6; 7 bases are shared with TRBD1. With V trimmed by 7 bases and J by 8 bases, 17 bases remained unmatched. CDR1 MNHNS and CDR2 SASEGT come from the germline V gene. The length of the CDR3 is 17 residues. This chain's CDR3 is CASILRTGERSHSPLHF. In DNA, the CDR3 is TGTGCCAGCATCCTACGGACAGGCGAGAGATCCCATTCACCCCTCCACTTT.

In nucleotides, the CDR3 is TGTGCCAGCAGCTCCCGGGTCAGCAATGAGCAGTTCTTC. Translation: CASSSRVSNEQFF. The chain uses TRBV7-2 and TRBJ2-1; D remains ambiguous. CDR3 size: 13 residues. The ends were cut back, 4 bases at V and 6 bases at J, with 10 bases in the middle. Germline CDR1 SGHTA, CDR2 FQGNSA.

This clonotype was seen more than once but under ten times. V gene TRBV15 combines with J gene TRBJ2-5; the D gene is possibly TRBD2 (6 bases). The V end lost 5 bases, the J end lost 5 bases, and 15 bases lay between the germline ends. This CDR3 is built from 14 residues. CDR1 is LNHNV, CDR2 YYDKDF, per germline (reference sequence). The CDR3 DNA is TGTGCCACCAGCGGGAGGCAACGCGGGGAGACCCAGTACTTC. Residues: CATSGRQRGETQYF.